This TCR beta chain is drawn from a study of shared clonotypes between healthy human individuals (dated by TCRdb to 2018 to 2020). The study in broad terms: Three men and a couple of women, aged 18 to 49 years, made up the cohort. To estimate repertoire size and how much clonotype sharing occurs between individuals, the study deeply sequenced the blood TCR repertoires of five healthy adults. To increase sequencing depth and limit assay-specific biases, different laboratories used diverse techniques to prepare libraries and sequence TCR repertoires. Between about 0.8 and 9 billion PBMCs per donor were obtained by leukapheresis. For each donor, CD4 naive and CD4 memory were each run on three plates, CD8 naive on two plates, and CD8 memory on one plate. Findings and caveats that apply to the study as a whole: Compared with non-shared clonotypes, the clonotypes found in all four sorted-subset donors had higher generation probabilities. When a handful of donors were compared, the shared fraction of clonotypes was around 4.6% for naive CD4, 3% to 4% for naive CD8, roughly 2.5% for memory CD4, and roughly 0.43% for memory CD8. Only blood was sampled, and tissue TCR repertoires likely differ from those in blood. The small number of donors limited the genetic and exposure-history diversity represented. Pairwise subsampling led to the expectation that sequencing depth would affect the degree of clonotype sharing among donors. Naive subsets generally had larger estimated clonotype richness than memory subsets. Incomplete sequencing was indicated by rarefaction of sorted-subset datasets, despite the large sequencing depth.

Using the deep immunoSEQ assay, multiplex PCR amplified TCR CDR3 regions from genomic DNA. Genomic DNA extracted from each cell subset was distributed evenly over all wells of several immunoSEQ 96-well plates, and each plate served as one replicate. For sorted subsets, roughly 200 ng of genomic DNA, equivalent to 25,000 to 35,000 T cell genomes, went into each replicate PCR. The purified libraries were quantified using a Qubit 3.0 fluorometer, sized with a Bioanalyzer 2100, and then quantified again using the KAPA Library Quantification kit. A separate single-read 150-cycle Illumina NextSeq 550 flow cell was used to sequence each immunoSEQ 96-well plate. Processing in the source paper ran as follows. The immunoSEQ output contained only junctional sequences without quality scores, so filtering could not match that applied to full-length reads. To assign V/J genes and CDR3, sequences were annotated against IMGT germline references using PyIR, a Python wrapper for IgBLAST v1.9. Reads were filtered out if the reads had weak V/J assignments (E-value above 1e-6), no CDR3, stop codons, out-of-frame junctions, or ambiguous translated residues. V3J clonotypes were defined as sequences sharing an identical inferred V gene, J gene, and CDR3 amino acid sequence. Percentage overlap between repertoires was calculated by dividing the number of shared unique clonotypes by the size of the smaller repertoire. Repertoire richness was assessed with RTK rarefaction, the Chao1 estimator, and Recon v2.1 estimates of unobserved clonotypes. For all TCRbeta clonotypes obtained by the gDNA method from several donors, generation probabilities were computed with OLGA. The clones in this table, taken by TCRdb from immuneACCESS, are in-frame only. Not every clone is retained; where verified, under half of the shortfall comes from an unresolved V gene, and the cause of the rest is unknown. That table supplies the V and J calls and clone size; D and trimming were determined from the DNA. Counted in this sample were about 2,200,000 clones; about 92% of them appeared once. The top ten clones comprise more than 1.5% of the sample.

CD8 naive samples were obtained by positive selection for CCR7 among CD45RO-negative cells, yielding a CD45RA+CCR7+ population from which TemRA cells were excluded. Healthy HIV-negative adults with no recently reported acute infections or vaccinations were included as donors. Every donor was a Caucasian adult living in Nashville, Tennessee, USA. Blood was obtained by leukapheresis, after which PBMCs were separated by Ficoll-Histopaque density gradient centrifugation and cryopreserved in liquid nitrogen vapor phase. Analytical flow cytometry was used to check the purity and quantity of each magnetically sorted T cell population. Genomic DNA was isolated from every sorted fraction and measured by UV absorbance on a Nanodrop 2000c. On this clone: Its antigen remains undetermined. Within one base of it there is no much larger clone, and no base qualities were kept.

Trimming at the junction amounts to 1 base on V and 0 bases on J, and the germline ends lie 7 bases apart. There are 14 amino acids in the CDR3, from cysteine to phenylalanine inclusive. Just CDR3 DNA is preserved here, 42 bases in frame from base 1. The germline V gene provides CDR1 MGHRA and CDR2 YSYEKL. This clonotype was obtained from a man aged 18 to 35 in good health. Some clones in this sample may be carry-over from other donors' samples. The sequenced sample consisted of naive CD8+ T cells from PBMCs. The meaning of the sample's cell subset or site label: CD45RA+CCR7+. In this chain, TRBV4-1 is recombined with TRBJ2-7; no D segment can be confidently identified. The sequenced DNA is TGCGCCAGCAGCCAAGGTACTTTCTCCTACGAGCAGTACTTC. It translates to CASSQGTFSYEQYF.